The clone carrying this T cell receptor (beta chain) has only a few counts. MiXCR was run by TCRdb on the 5' RACE reads, yielding one entry per CDR3 protein. The table lists 310,000 or so distinct CDR3 sequences, about 6.6% of them singletons. Between the trimmed V and J ends, which lost 6 bases and 5 bases, there was a span of 13 bases. This CDR3 is built from 13 residues. Germline CDR1 reads MNHNY; CDR2 reads SVGAGI (reference sequence). This sample is drawn from a study of T cells after yellow fever vaccination. This chain connects TRBV6-6 to TRBJ1-2; possible D gene TRBD1, 5 bases. This clonotype was obtained from a young man who received the YFV17D yellow fever vaccine. Source: PBMCs, taken 35 to 50 days after the first yellow fever vaccination. The chain's CDR3 is CASSPLWGYGYTF. For the CDR3, the DNA is TGTGCCAGCAGCCCCCTTTGGGGGTATGGCTACACCTTC.